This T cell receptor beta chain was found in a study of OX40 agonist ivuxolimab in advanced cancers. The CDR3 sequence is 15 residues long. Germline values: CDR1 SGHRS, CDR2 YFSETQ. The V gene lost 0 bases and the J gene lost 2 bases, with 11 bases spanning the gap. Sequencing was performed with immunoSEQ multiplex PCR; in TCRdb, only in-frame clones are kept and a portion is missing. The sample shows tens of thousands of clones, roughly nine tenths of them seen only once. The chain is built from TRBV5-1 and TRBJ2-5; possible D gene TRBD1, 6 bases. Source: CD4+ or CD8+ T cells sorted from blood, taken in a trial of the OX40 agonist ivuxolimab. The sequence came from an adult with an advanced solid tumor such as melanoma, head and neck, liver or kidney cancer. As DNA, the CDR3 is TGCGCCAGCAGCTTGGGAACGACAGGACAAGAGACCCAGTACTTC. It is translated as CASSLGTTGQETQYF. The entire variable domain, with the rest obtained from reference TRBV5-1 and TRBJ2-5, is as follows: KAGVTQTPRYLIKTRGQQVTLSCSPISGHRSVSWYQQTPGQGLQFLFEYFSETQRNKGNFPGRFSGRQFSNSRSEMNVSTLELGDSALYLCASSLGTTGQETQYFGPGTRLLVL.